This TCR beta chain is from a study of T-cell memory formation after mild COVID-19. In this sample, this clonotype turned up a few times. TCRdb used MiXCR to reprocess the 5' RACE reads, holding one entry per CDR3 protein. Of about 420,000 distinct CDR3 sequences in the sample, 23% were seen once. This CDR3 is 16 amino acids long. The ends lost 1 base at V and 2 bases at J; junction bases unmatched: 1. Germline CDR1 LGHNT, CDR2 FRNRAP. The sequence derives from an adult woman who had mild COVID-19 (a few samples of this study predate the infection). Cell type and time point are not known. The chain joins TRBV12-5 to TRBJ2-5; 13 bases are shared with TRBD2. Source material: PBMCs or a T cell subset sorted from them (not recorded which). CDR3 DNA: TGTGCTAGTGGTTTGGGGGGACTAGCGGGACAAGAGACCCAGTACTTC. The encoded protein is CASGLGGLAGQETQYF.